Each of the 20 T cell receptor beta chains below was sequenced from the same sample in a study of cytomegalovirus exposure and HLA in healthy donors. Researchers ran the PCR with 60 Vbeta and 13 Jbeta primers. The protocol was immunoSEQ multiplex PCR, while the TCRdb copy is restricted to in-frame clones and leaves out a portion. The sample lists fewer than 250,000 clones; 75% were seen once. Specimen: PBMCs. These TCRs come from a young woman in good health and CMV-seronegative.

The V call is TRBV7-9, the J call TRBJ1-5; D call uncertain. Trimming shortened V by 1 base and J by 1 base, and 14 bases separated the two germline ends. Germline values: CDR1 SEHNR, CDR2 FQNEAQ (reference sequence). This CDR3 region has 17 residues. The CDR3 nucleotides are TGTGCCAGCAGCTTAGGCGGCAGTCGGAACAGCAATCAGCCCCAGCATTTT. Protein: CASSLGGSRNSNQPQHF.

The chain is built from TRBV7-9 and TRBJ2-1, with TRBD1 matching 12 bases. Germline V CDR1 and CDR2: SEHNR, FQNEAQ (reference sequence). Trimming at V came to 7 bases and at J to 4 bases, leaving 17 bases not matched to a gene. The length of the CDR3 is 19 residues. The CDR3 sequence is CASIRRGTGGTAGYNEQFF. CDR3 DNA sequence: TGTGCCAGCATCAGGCGCGGGACAGGGGGCACGGCGGGTTACAATGAGCAGTTCTTC.

V usage is TRBV6-1 and J usage is TRBJ1-1; possibly TRBD1 for D (6 bases). Germline V lookup: CDR1 MNHNS, CDR2 SASEGT. V was clipped by 3 bases and J by 5 bases, with 10 bases between them. This CDR3 contains 13 residues. CDR3 loop: CASSEAGDTEAFF. Written as DNA, the CDR3 is TGTGCCAGCAGTGAGGCAGGGGATACTGAAGCTTTCTTT.

The chain couples TRBV2 to TRBJ2-6; the D is unclear. Per the germline V gene, CDR1 is SNHLY and CDR2 is FYNNEI. The CDR3 is 15 amino acids. V was clipped by 1 base and J by 0 bases, with 4 bases between them. In nucleotides, the CDR3 is TGTGCCAGCAGTGAAGACGGCTCTGGGGCCAACGTCCTGACTTTC. It yields the protein CASSEDGSGANVLTF.

The rearrangement links TRBV9 to TRBJ2-5, with TRBD1 as a possible D gene (5 bases). From germline, CDR1 is SGDLS and CDR2 YYNGEE. V dropped 4 bases and J dropped 1 base, with 8 bases sitting between them. The CDR3 length is 13 residues. The CDR3 sequence: CASSPGIQETQYF. The CDR3, as DNA: TGTGCCAGCAGCCCAGGGATCCAAGAGACCCAGTACTTC.

V is TRBV5-8 and J is TRBJ1-2; D is unclear. V lost 7 bases and J 6 bases, leaving 13 bases between the germline ends. Germline CDR1 SGHTS, CDR2 YDEGEE. The CDR3 length is 12 residues. Here the CDR3 reads CASRDPEDGYTF. The CDR3 bases are TGTGCCAGCCGAGACCCGGAGGATGGCTACACCTTC.

V is TRBV6-5 and J is TRBJ1-5; a possible D gene is TRBD1 (5 bases). Trimming took 5 bases from V and 9 from J, leaving 14 bases between them. CDR1 and CDR2 from the germline V gene are MNHEY and SVGAGI. The CDR3 loop spans 13 amino acids. The DNA for the CDR3 is TGTGCCAGCAGTCAGGGAGGGGCCATGCCCCAGCATTTT. Translating it yields CASSQGGAMPQHF.

The CDR3 sequence: CASSLAESNTEAFF. The CDR3 bases are TGTGCCAGCAGCTTAGCCGAGTCGAACACTGAAGCTTTCTTT. The chain combines TRBV7-9 with TRBJ1-1; no firm D call. Trimming shortened V by 0 bases and J by 1 base, and 6 bases separated the two germline ends. Germline lookup yields CDR1 SEHNR and CDR2 FQNEAQ (reference sequence). CDR3 size: 14 residues.

CDR3 protein: CSGTLNSYEQYF. Written as DNA, the CDR3 is TGCAGCGGGACTCTCAACTCCTACGAGCAGTACTTC. This sequence joins TRBV29-1 and TRBJ2-5; D is possibly TRBD2 (5 bases). The tail of the sequence fits TRBJ2-7 better, so the J call may be wrong. The CDR3 is made up of 12 amino acids. Germline-derived CDR1 and CDR2 are SQVTM and ANQGSEA.

V usage is TRBV5-8 and J usage is TRBJ1-1, with D unresolved. This CDR3 has 16 amino acids. Trimming cost V 3 bases and J 3 bases, with 18 bases left between them. CDR1 is SGHTS, CDR2 YDEGEE, per germline. CDR3 sequence: CASSYPRRVEYTEAFF. CDR3 in DNA: TGTGCCAGCAGCTACCCAAGGAGGGTAGAGTACACTGAAGCTTTCTTT. The whole variable domain, remainder taken from reference TRBV5-8 and TRBJ1-1, is EAGVTQSPTHLIKTRGQQATLRCSPISGHTSVYWYQQALGLGLQFLLWYDEGEERNRGNFPPRFSGRQFPNYSSELNVNALELEDSALYLCASSYPRRVEYTEAFFGQGTRLTVV.

The V gene is TRBV20-1, the J gene TRBJ2-1, with 8 bases identical to TRBD2. The CDR3 contains 11 residues. CDR1 DFQATT and CDR2 SNEGSKA come from the germline V gene (reference sequence). Unmatched junction bases numbered 6, after V lost 7 bases and J lost 10 bases. CDR3: CSGGLAREQFF. The CDR3 bases are TGCAGTGGAGGACTAGCCCGGGAGCAGTTCTTC.

The table lists this clone with a count of one. The V gene is TRBV5-4, the J gene TRBJ2-3; D perhaps matches TRBD1 (5 bases). Germline lookup yields CDR1 SGHNT and CDR2 YYREEE (reference sequence). The CDR3 is 16 residues long. V was shortened by 3 bases and J by 2 bases, with 16 bases between the two germline ends. The CDR3 sequence: CASSSSQERLTDTQYF. CDR3 bases: TGTGCCAGCAGCTCCTCACAGGAGCGACTCACAGATACGCAGTATTTT.

In nucleotides, the CDR3 is TGCAGCGTTGAAGCGCTGACCGGGACAGGGCCCGTGAACACTGAAGCTTTCTTT. Translated, it gives CSVEALTGTGPVNTEAFF. The chain joins TRBV29-1 to TRBJ1-1; 9 bases map to TRBD1. The junction had 12 bases not matched to a gene; V was cut back by 1 base and J by 0 bases. The CDR3 is made up of 18 amino acids. From germline, CDR1 is SQVTM and CDR2 ANQGSEA.

The chain combines TRBV15 with TRBJ2-1; the match to TRBD2 covers 11 bases. Germline V lookup: CDR1 LNHNV, CDR2 YYDKDF (reference sequence). The J segment lost 7 bases and the V segment lost 1 base, leaving 6 bases of the junction unmatched. This CDR3 spans 16 amino acids. The CDR3 DNA reads as TGTGCCACCAGCAGAGGATTAGCGGGGGGGCAGAATGAGCAGTTCTTC. Translated, it gives CATSRGLAGGQNEQFF.

This rearrangement joins TRBV11-3 to TRBJ2-5, with D perhaps TRBD2 (6 bases). This CDR3 comprises 15 residues. CDR1 is SGHNT, CDR2 YENEEA, per germline. V lost 3 bases and J lost 5, with 16 bases in between. The CDR3 here is CASSFSNSRGETQYF. In nucleotides, the CDR3 is TGTGCCAGCAGCTTTTCGAACTCCCGGGGGGAGACCCAGTACTTC.

In regard to this clone: Mismatch with germline at one junction end may stem from a read error. This chain joins TRBV27 and TRBJ1-5, with no clear D. This CDR3 spans 18 amino acids. Germline CDR1 and CDR2: MNHEY and SMNVEV (reference sequence). The CDR3 nucleotides are TGTGCCATCAGTTTTGCCCCAGAAATTCTGAGGAGCAATCAGCCCCAGCATTTT. Translated: CAISFAPEILRSNQPQHF.

The rearrangement joins TRBV6-5 to TRBJ1-2, with a possible D match to TRBD1 (5 bases). Germline assignment: CDR1 MNHEY and CDR2 SVGAGI. The germline V and J ends were trimmed by 5 bases and 2 bases, with 15 bases remaining between them. This CDR3 comprises 15 residues. The CDR3 sequence: CASSTTAGQNYGYTF. The CDR3 bases are TGTGCCAGCAGTACTACCGCCGGACAAAACTATGGCTACACCTTC.

The chain employs TRBV5-8 and TRBJ2-7, with TRBD1 matching over 7 bases. V shed 5 bases, J shed 7 bases, and the junction held 18 bases outside the gene matches. The CDR3 is 16 amino acids. In germline, CDR1 is SGHTS, CDR2 YDEGEE. This CDR3 reads CASRMVINRGIGEQYF. CDR3 bases: TGTGCCAGCAGAATGGTCATCAACAGGGGTATCGGGGAGCAGTACTTC. Full variable domain (rest looked up from reference TRBV5-8 and TRBJ2-7): EAGVTQSPTHLIKTRGQQATLRCSPISGHTSVYWYQQALGLGLQFLLWYDEGEERNRGNFPPRFSGRQFPNYSSELNVNALELEDSALYLCASRMVINRGIGEQYFGPGTRLTVT.

The V call is TRBV11-1, the J call TRBJ2-2; 9 bases match TRBD1. V shed 5 bases and J 6 bases; nucleotides not matched to a gene: 10. Germline CDR1 reads SGHAT; CDR2 reads FQDESV (reference sequence). CDR3 length: 16 residues. In DNA form, the CDR3 reads TGTGCCAGCAGCCAAGAGGGACAGGGTGGCCCCGGGGAGCTGTTTTTT. Its translation is CASSQEGQGGPGELFF.

This clone was seen more than once but under ten times. This chain joins TRBV5-1 and TRBJ1-3, with a possible D match to TRBD1 (5 bases). CDR3 length: 17 amino acids. Germline loops: CDR1 SGHRS, CDR2 YFSETQ. Trimming stripped 4 bases from V and 0 bases from J, with 17 bases between. This CDR3 is CASSVHRQGVSGNTIYF. For the CDR3, the DNA is TGCGCCAGCAGCGTTCACAGGCAAGGGGTCTCTGGAAACACCATATATTTT.